The 12 T cell receptor beta chains below all came from one sample that was sequenced in a study of blood T cell repertoires in COVID-19. Assay used: immunoSEQ multiplex PCR; TCRdb lists only in-frame clones, some missing. This repertoire shows 80,000 or so clones, 86% found once; its top ten account for more than 1.5%. The sample comprised peripheral blood. All receptors come from a woman aged 55-69 years with acute or convalescent COVID-19.

The rearrangement links TRBV13 to TRBJ1-1; D not resolved. Trimming cost V 3 bases and J 2 bases, with 7 bases left between them. The CDR3 is 13 residues long. Germline CDR1 PRHDT, CDR2 FYEKMQ (reference sequence). The CDR3, as DNA: TGTGCCAGCAGCTTCAGGCCTAACACTGAAGCTTTCTTT. Residues: CASSFRPNTEAFF.

The chain recombines TRBV7-2 with TRBJ2-3; D call uncertain. The V gene's germline CDR1 is SGHTA and CDR2 FQGNSA. The CDR3 contains 15 residues. V was cut by 1 base and J by 1 base, with 9 bases left in between. CDR3 loop: CASSLGWLGTDTQYF. The CDR3 DNA follows: TGTGCCAGCAGCTTAGGTTGGTTAGGCACAGATACGCAGTATTTT. Supplemented by reference TRBV7-2 and TRBJ2-3, the full variable domain reads GAGVSQSPSNKVTEKGKDVELRCDPISGHTALYWYRQSLGQGLEFLIYFQGNSAPDKSGLPSDRFSAERTGGSVSTLTIQRTQQEDSAVYLCASSLGWLGTDTQYFGPGTRLTVL.

This clone was observed a single time. The chain carries TRBV7-2 and TRBJ1-2; 10 bases match TRBD1. Germline V CDR1 and CDR2: SGHTA, FQGNSA. The CDR3 consists of 16 residues. Losses at the gene ends were 5 bases for V and 4 bases for J; bases not matched to a gene: 10. CDR3 loop: CASSAGPTGGVYGYTF. The CDR3, as DNA: TGTGCCAGCAGCGCCGGACCGACAGGGGGCGTCTATGGCTACACCTTC. Using reference TRBV7-2 and TRBJ1-2 for the parts outside the CDR3, the full variable domain is GAGVSQSPSNKVTEKGKDVELRCDPISGHTALYWYRQSLGQGLEFLIYFQGNSAPDKSGLPSDRFSAERTGGSVSTLTIQRTQQEDSAVYLCASSAGPTGGVYGYTFGSGTRLTVV.

The chain links TRBV11-1 to TRBJ1-2; 7 bases map to TRBD1. The length of the CDR3 is 12 residues. Losses at the gene ends were 3 bases for V and 13 bases for J; bases not matched to a gene: 8. From germline, CDR1 is SGHAT and CDR2 FQDESV (reference sequence). CDR3 in DNA: TGTGCCAGCAGCTTGGGGAGGACAGGTACCACCTTC. Its protein product is CASSLGRTGTTF.

The chain recombines TRBV5-5 with TRBJ2-7; 7 nucleotides align to TRBD1. There are 15 residues in the CDR3. Losses at the gene ends were 4 bases for V and 3 bases for J; bases not matched to a gene: 10. CDR1 and CDR2 (germline): SGHKS, YYEKEE (reference sequence). The CDR3 coding sequence is TGTGCCAGCAGCACCCAAAACAGGGGCTTCTACGAGCAGTACTTC. This encodes CASSTQNRGFYEQYF.

CDR3 amino acids: CASSTGQGNEKLFF. DNA for the CDR3: TGCGCCAGCAGCACCGGACAGGGGAATGAAAAACTGTTTTTT. The chain employs TRBV5-1 and TRBJ1-4, with 9 bases that match TRBD1. Per germline, CDR1 SGHRS and CDR2 YFSETQ. The CDR3 has 14 amino acids. The J segment lost 5 bases and the V segment lost 4 bases, leaving 3 bases of the junction unmatched.

The V gene is TRBV28, the J gene TRBJ1-6; TRBD1 agrees at 8 bases. Germline-derived CDR1 and CDR2 are MDHEN and SYDVKM. This CDR3 contains 15 residues. V trimming: 4 bases; J trimming: 10 bases; junction bases outside the gene matches: 9. The CDR3 spells CASSSNSGTGSPLHF. In nucleotides, the CDR3 is TGTGCCAGCAGTTCCAATTCCGGGACAGGCTCACCCCTCCACTTT. Together with reference TRBV28 and TRBJ1-6, the CDR3 gives the full variable domain: DVKVTQSSRYLVKRTGEKVFLECVQDMDHENMFWYRQDPGLGLRLIYFSYDVKMKEKGDIPEGYSVSREKKERFSLILESASTNQTSMYLCASSSNSGTGSPLHFGNGTRLTVT.

V is TRBV27 and J is TRBJ2-5; TRBD2 might be the D (5 bases). Germline CDR1 MNHEY, CDR2 SMNVEV (reference sequence). The CDR3 has 16 residues. V lost 1 base and J lost 5, with 17 bases in between. CDR3 coding DNA: TGTGCCAGCAGTTTATTGTCATCACGACCGGGGGAGACCCAGTACTTC. Translated: CASSLLSSRPGETQYF.

The rearrangement uses TRBV6-4 and TRBJ2-2; 9 bases fit TRBD2. The V gene end was trimmed by 9 bases and the J gene end by 3 bases; junction bases not matched to a gene: 2. This CDR3 has 13 amino acids. Germline assignment: CDR1 MRHNA and CDR2 SNTAGT. The CDR3 nucleotides are TGTGCCAGTAGCGGGAGCGACACCGGGGAGCTGTTTTTT. Protein sequence: CASSGSDTGELFF.

This clone turned up a few times. The CDR3 bases are TGCGCCAGCAGCCAGGGCCCTCTAGCGGGGGCCAGGGATACGCAGTATTTT. Protein product: CASSQGPLAGARDTQYF. This chain links TRBV4-1 with TRBJ2-3; 10 bases are a match to TRBD2. The CDR3 is 17 residues long. CDR1 MGHRA and CDR2 YSYEKL come from the germline V gene. With 3 bases clipped from V and 6 bases from J, the junction kept 12 bases outside the gene matches.

The rearrangement joins TRBV7-3 to TRBJ2-3; D not resolved. The CDR3 sequence is 13 residues long. Trimming removed 5 bases at V and 1 base at J, with 7 bases between. CDR1 is SGHTA, CDR2 FQGTGA, per germline. CDR3 in DNA: TGTGCCAGCAGCCCCTCAGGCACAGATACGCAGTATTTT. This encodes CASSPSGTDTQYF.

In its sample, this clone was seen once. V gene TRBV18 combines with J gene TRBJ2-3, with 9 bases lining up with TRBD2. Germline CDR1 is KGHSH and CDR2 is LQKENI. The CDR3 runs to 16 residues. J lost 7 bases, V lost 2 bases, and 10 bases had no gene match. CDR3 DNA sequence: TGTGCCAGCTCACCAGAGGGGGGACTAGCCTATTATACGCAGTATTTT. Translating gives CASSPEGGLAYYTQYF.